Listed below are T cell receptor beta chains from one sample, sequenced in a study of OX40 agonist ivuxolimab in advanced cancers. The protocol was immunoSEQ multiplex PCR, while the TCRdb copy is restricted to in-frame clones and leaves out a portion. The table shows 9,500 to 15,000 clones, with more than 75% occurring only once. Sequences were derived from CD4+ or CD8+ T cells sorted from blood, sampled in a trial of the OX40 agonist ivuxolimab. The receptors derive from an adult with an advanced solid tumor such as melanoma, head and neck, liver or kidney cancer. Each CDR3 is given with its conserved first and last residue. Each record gives: CDR3 protein, CDR3 DNA, J gene, D gene, clone size, V gene. The D gene is left open where the match is weak. Size is stated for part of the rows, as once, few or many counts, or as a class when the clone is expanded.

CDR3aa: CASSPRGDSGNTIYF; CDR3nt: TGTGCCAGCAGCCCTCGGGGGGACTCTGGAAACACCATATATTTT; j_gene: TRBJ1-3; d_gene: -; abundance: -; v_gene: TRBV28
CDR3aa: CAWSVSASGEQFF; CDR3nt: TGTGCCTGGAGTGTATCGGCCAGCGGTGAGCAGTTCTTC; j_gene: TRBJ2-1; d_gene: -; abundance: -; v_gene: TRBV30
CDR3aa: CASSVTGEPNTEAFF; CDR3nt: TGTGCCAGCAGCGTGACAGGGGAACCAAACACTGAAGCTTTCTTT; j_gene: TRBJ1-1; d_gene: TRBD1; abundance: once; v_gene: TRBV9
CDR3aa: CASSNTNEQYF; CDR3nt: TGCGCCAGCAGTAACACGAACGAGCAGTACTTC; j_gene: TRBJ2-7; d_gene: -; abundance: few; v_gene: TRBV5-8
CDR3aa: CASSLRTLAGSGNEQFF; CDR3nt: TGTGCCAGTAGTCTCCGCACACTAGCGGGGTCTGGAAATGAGCAGTTCTTC; j_gene: TRBJ2-1; d_gene: TRBD2; abundance: once; v_gene: TRBV19
CDR3aa: CASSSGGGETQYF; CDR3nt: TGTGCCAGCAGTTCAGGGGGCGGCGAGACCCAGTACTTC; j_gene: TRBJ2-5; d_gene: TRBD1; abundance: few; v_gene: TRBV6-5
CDR3aa: CSVEYQNTEAFF; CDR3nt: TGCAGCGTTGAATACCAGAACACTGAAGCTTTCTTT; j_gene: TRBJ1-1; d_gene: -; abundance: -; v_gene: TRBV29-1
CDR3aa: CASSPQRGGSYNEQFF; CDR3nt: TGTGCCAGCAGCCCCCAAAGGGGCGGCTCCTACAATGAGCAGTTCTTC; j_gene: TRBJ2-1; d_gene: -; abundance: once; v_gene: TRBV11-1
CDR3aa: CASSFVGQGGGSYNSPLHF; CDR3nt: TGTGCCAGCAGCTTCGTGGGACAGGGGGGAGGTTCCTATAATTCACCCCTCCACTTT; j_gene: TRBJ1-6; d_gene: TRBD1; abundance: few; v_gene: TRBV7-8
CDR3aa: CASSKQTLQGGLRSYTF; CDR3nt: TGTGCCAGCAGCAAACAAACTTTACAGGGGGGCCTTAGAAGCTACACCTTC; j_gene: TRBJ1-2; d_gene: TRBD1; abundance: -; v_gene: TRBV27
CDR3aa: CASSKVVWRSGGYNEQFF; CDR3nt: TGCGCCAGCAGCAAGGTTGTTTGGCGGTCAGGCGGTTACAATGAGCAGTTCTTC; j_gene: TRBJ2-1; d_gene: -; abundance: -; v_gene: TRBV5-1
CDR3aa: CASSLSPTGTGELFF; CDR3nt: TGTGCCAGCAGTTTATCCCCGACAGGGACCGGGGAGCTGTTTTTT; j_gene: TRBJ2-2; d_gene: TRBD1; abundance: few; v_gene: TRBV27
CDR3aa: CASSLGTGGNTGELFF; CDR3nt: TGTGCCAGCAGCCTTGGGACAGGGGGAAACACCGGGGAGCTGTTTTTT; j_gene: TRBJ2-2; d_gene: TRBD1; abundance: -; v_gene: TRBV13
CDR3aa: CASRQLETGVRYGYTF; CDR3nt: TGTGCCAGCAGACAGTTGGAAACAGGGGTTCGGTATGGCTACACCTTC; j_gene: TRBJ1-2; d_gene: TRBD1; abundance: -; v_gene: TRBV28